The 26 T cell receptor beta chains given below trace back to one sample, sequenced in a study of blood T cell repertoires in COVID-19. Clones were read by immunoSEQ multiplex PCR, and TCRdb kept only the in-frame ones, dropping some. The repertoire holds a few hundred thousand clones, with 92% as singletons. Source material: PBMCs or T cells enriched from blood (not recorded which). These receptors all stem from a woman aged 30 to 39 who had recovered from COVID-19.

The chain is built from TRBV2 and TRBJ2-7; 13 bases align to TRBD2. The germline V gene encodes CDR1 SNHLY and CDR2 FYNNEI. The CDR3 has 14 residues. The V gene end was trimmed by 8 bases and the J gene end by 3 bases; junction bases not matched to a gene: 4. CDR3 sequence: CASCGTSGNYEQYF. CDR3 nucleotides: TGTGCCAGCTGCGGGACTAGCGGGAACTACGAGCAGTACTTC. The full variable domain, in which reference TRBV2 and TRBJ2-7 provide the parts outside the CDR3, is EPEVTQTPSHQVTQMGQEVILRCVPISNHLYFYWYRQILGQKVEFLVSFYNNEISEKSEIFDDQFSVERPDGSNFTLKIRSTKLEDSAMYFCASCGTSGNYEQYFGPGTRLTVT.

The sample holds one count of this clone. V usage is TRBV19 and J usage is TRBJ2-1; 11 bases fit TRBD2. The CDR3 sequence is 16 residues long. The germline CDR1 and CDR2 sequences are LNHDA and SQIVND (reference sequence). V gave up 5 bases and J gave up 4 bases; unmatched junction bases: 7. The chain's CDR3 is CASSRDGTSGYNEQFF. The CDR3 DNA reads TGTGCCAGTAGTCGCGACGGGACTAGCGGATACAATGAGCAGTTCTTC.

V usage is TRBV7-2 and J usage is TRBJ1-1, with a weak D call TRBD1 (6 bases). Trimming pared 1 base from V and 1 base from J, leaving 10 bases between. Germline V CDR1 and CDR2: SGHTA, FQGNSA. The CDR3 sequence is 15 residues long. CDR3 in amino acids: CASSLVQGGNTEAFF. The CDR3 bases are TGTGCCAGCAGCTTAGTACAGGGCGGGAACACTGAAGCTTTCTTT.

The V call is TRBV27, the J call TRBJ2-5; the match to TRBD2 covers 7 bases. The CDR3 spans 15 residues. Germline CDR1 MNHEY, CDR2 SMNVEV (reference sequence). V lost 3 bases to trimming and J lost 0 bases; unmatched junction nucleotides: 4. Written as DNA, the CDR3 is TGTGCCAGCAGTTTGCAGGGAGGGTACCAAGAGACCCAGTACTTC. Its protein is CASSLQGGYQETQYF.

The genes are TRBV5-1 and TRBJ1-2; 12 nucleotides line up with TRBD1. V shed 2 bases, J shed 4 bases, and the junction held 3 bases outside the gene matches. The germline CDR1 and CDR2 sequences are SGHRS and YFSETQ. The CDR3 sequence is 15 residues long. CDR3 region: CASSLGTGGLYGYTF. CDR3 bases: TGCGCCAGCAGCTTAGGGACAGGGGGCCTCTATGGCTACACCTTC.

V gene TRBV10-3 combines with J gene TRBJ2-3, with 10 positions matching TRBD2. The CDR3 contains 15 residues. Looked up from germline, CDR1 is ENHRY and CDR2 is SYGVKD. With 6 bases clipped from V and 1 base from J, the junction kept 4 bases outside the gene matches. The CDR3 is CAIRKSGRGTDTQYF. CDR3 DNA sequence: TGTGCCATCAGAAAGAGCGGGAGGGGCACAGATACGCAGTATTTT.

This clone has just a few counts. This chain joins TRBV11-2 and TRBJ1-1; D possibly corresponds to TRBD1 (6 bases). The CDR3 is 14 residues long. V was pared by 3 bases and J by 4 bases, with 12 bases between. Germline V gene sequence: CDR1 SGHAT, CDR2 FQNNGV. CDR3 in amino acids: CASSFLRGATEAFF. The CDR3 DNA reads as TGTGCCAGCAGCTTTTTACGGGGGGCCACTGAAGCTTTCTTT. The whole variable domain, filled in from reference TRBV11-2 and TRBJ1-1, reads EAGVAQSPRYKIIEKRQSVAFWCNPISGHATLYWYQQILGQGPKLLIQFQNNGVVDDSQLPKDRFSAERLKGVDSTLKIQPAKLEDSAVYLCASSFLRGATEAFFGQGTRLTVV.

This sequence joins TRBV7-9 and TRBJ2-7, with D maybe TRBD2 (6 bases). CDR1 SEHNR and CDR2 FQNEAQ come from the germline V gene (reference sequence). CDR3 length: 14 amino acids. Trimming took 0 bases from V and 6 from J, leaving 12 bases between them. The CDR3 spells CASSLAGGSGEQYF. The DNA of the CDR3 is TGTGCCAGCAGCTTAGCGGGAGGAAGCGGCGAGCAGTACTTC.

The chain combines TRBV6-2 or TRBV6-3 with TRBJ2-7; TRBD2 aligns across 8 bases. The CDR3 has 16 amino acids. Trimming cost V 5 bases and J 5 bases; bases outside gene matches: 14. Germline-derived CDR1 and CDR2 are MNHEY and SVGEGT. The CDR3 region has the DNA TGTGCCAGCAGTCACGATGTCGATCCGGGGGGGGACGAGCAGTACTTC. It specifies CASSHDVDPGGDEQYF.

The rearrangement uses TRBV5-6 and TRBJ1-2; 7 bases are a match to TRBD1. The length of the CDR3 is 14 residues. Trimming at V came to 0 bases and at J to 4 bases, leaving 3 bases not matched to a gene. Germline V gene data show CDR1 as SGHDT and CDR2 as YYEEEE. The chain's CDR3 is CASSLEGASYGYTF. CDR3 nucleotides: TGTGCCAGCAGCTTGGAGGGGGCGAGCTATGGCTACACCTTC.

The chain carries TRBV28 and TRBJ1-5; no reliable D call. The CDR3 has 13 amino acids. V was shortened by 7 bases and J by 0 bases, with 7 bases between the two germline ends. From germline, CDR1 is MDHEN and CDR2 SYDVKM. The DNA for the CDR3 is TGTGCCAGCATTACCTATAGCAATCAGCCCCAGCATTTT. Its translation: CASITYSNQPQHF.

This clone has a single count. The J gene is TRBJ2-7, the V gene TRBV11-3, with D possibly TRBD1 on 6 matching bases. CDR1 and CDR2 from the germline V gene are SGHNT and YENEEA. The CDR3 is 11 residues long. V shed 4 bases and J shed 6 bases, with 7 bases lying between them. CDR3 protein: CASSWGREQYF. CDR3 DNA: TGTGCCAGCAGCTGGGGGCGCGAGCAGTACTTC.

The chain has TRBV15 and TRBJ2-5; the D gene is possibly TRBD2 (6 bases). Germline lookup yields CDR1 LNHNV and CDR2 YYDKDF (reference sequence). V shed 1 base and J shed 4 bases, with 13 bases lying between them. The CDR3 length is 15 residues. The CDR3 coding sequence is TGTGCCACCAGCAGAGGCCGGGAGATCACAGAGACCCAGTACTTC. The encoded protein is CATSRGREITETQYF.

The chain uses TRBV3-1 (or the pseudogene TRBV3-2) and TRBJ2-5; a weak D match, TRBD2 (6 bases). Germline V gene lookup returns CDR1 LGHDT and CDR2 YNNKEL (reference sequence). The CDR3 has 14 residues. The V and J ends lost 1 base and 6 bases respectively, with 12 bases between them. CDR3 sequence (DNA): TGTGCCAGCAGCCAAGGGACGGGGGTAAAGACCCAGTACTTC. This gives the protein CASSQGTGVKTQYF.

The chain employs TRBV4-1 and TRBJ2-7; the match to TRBD2 covers 11 bases. V gave up 3 bases and J gave up 2 bases; unmatched junction bases: 3. This CDR3 contains 15 residues. Germline V gives CDR1 MGHRA, CDR2 YSYEKL. The CDR3 nucleotides are TGCGCCAGCAGCCAGATACTAGCGGGAGCCTACGAGCAGTACTTC. It codes for CASSQILAGAYEQYF.

The chain joins TRBV7-8 to TRBJ2-5, with TRBD1 identical over 10 bases. Germline V gene sequence: CDR1 SGHVS, CDR2 FQNEAQ. With 1 base clipped from V and 4 bases from J, the junction kept 9 bases outside the gene matches. This CDR3 has 17 amino acids. CDR3 sequence (DNA): TGTGCCAGCAGCTTAGGTGGGGGACAGGGGTACCCAGAGACCCAGTACTTC. Amino acids: CASSLGGGQGYPETQYF.

This chain connects TRBV18 to TRBJ2-6; 13 bases fit TRBD2. CDR3 length equals 18 residues. The germline V gene encodes CDR1 KGHSH and CDR2 LQKENI. Losses at the gene ends were 3 bases for V and 1 base for J; bases not matched to a gene: 3. The CDR3 DNA is TGTGCCAGCTCACCCCGGACTAGCGGGAGTTCTGGGGCCAACGTCCTGACTTTC. As protein: CASSPRTSGSSGANVLTF.

The gene calls are TRBV4-3 and TRBJ1-2; TRBD1 matches at 7 bases. The CDR3 is 15 residues long. The junction had 13 bases not matched to a gene; V was cut back by 8 bases and J by 4 bases. Per germline, CDR1 LGHNA and CDR2 YSLEER. The CDR3 protein is CASGTDYPLGYGYTF. The DNA for the CDR3 is TGCGCCAGCGGGACAGACTATCCGCTAGGCTATGGCTACACCTTC.

This chain uses TRBV23-1 with TRBJ1-5, with D perhaps TRBD1 (6 bases). TRBV23-1 is assigned to the ORF class and has an uncertain function. This CDR3 comprises 14 residues. V was trimmed by 8 bases and J by 3 bases, leaving 14 bases between them. The CDR3 sequence: CASHLAGANQPQHF. CDR3 DNA: TGCGCCAGCCACCTGGCAGGGGCCAATCAGCCCCAGCATTTT.

The V and J genes are TRBV28 and TRBJ2-2, with D maybe TRBD1 (5 bases). Per the germline V gene, CDR1 is MDHEN and CDR2 is SYDVKM. The CDR3 spans 15 residues. V lost 4 bases, J lost 8 bases, and 17 bases lay in between. CDR3 DNA sequence: TGTGCCAGCAGTTCCGGACAACAAATTTCGGGGGAGCTGTTTTTT. Its protein is CASSSGQQISGELFF.

The V call is TRBV4-1, the J call TRBJ1-1; no clear D gene. This CDR3 spans 14 amino acids. V lost 4 bases and J 4 bases, leaving 13 bases between the germline ends. The V gene's germline CDR1 is MGHRA and CDR2 YSYEKL. CDR3 region: CASSLGGAGTEAFF. DNA for the CDR3: TGCGCCAGCAGCCTCGGAGGCGCGGGCACTGAAGCTTTCTTT.

This chain uses TRBV30 with TRBJ1-1; D ambiguous. V lost 4 bases and J 4 bases, leaving 13 bases between the germline ends. Germline CDR1 is GTSNPN and CDR2 is SVGIG (reference sequence). The CDR3 consists of 13 residues. DNA for the CDR3: TGTGCCTGGACCGCGGGAGGGAGCACTGAAGCTTTCTTT. The encoded protein is CAWTAGGSTEAFF.

V usage is TRBV6-2 or TRBV6-3 and J usage is TRBJ2-5; 9 positions match TRBD2. The CDR3 length is 15 residues. CDR1 MNHEY and CDR2 SVGEGT come from the germline V gene. The J segment lost 2 bases and the V segment lost 5 bases, leaving 6 bases of the junction unmatched. The CDR3 region has the DNA TGTGCCAGCAGTGACCCTAGCGGGGCACAAGAGACCCAGTACTTC. Translation: CASSDPSGAQETQYF.

This chain connects TRBV10-3 to TRBJ2-3; 8 nucleotides align to TRBD1. The length of the CDR3 is 13 residues. V trimming: 6 bases; J trimming: 4 bases; junction bases outside the gene matches: 3. Germline-derived CDR1 and CDR2 are ENHRY and SYGVKD. CDR3 in DNA: TGTGCCATCAGCAGGGGGCTCGCAGATACGCAGTATTTT. Protein sequence: CAISRGLADTQYF.

The CDR3 sequence: CASSECRQGDGYTF. The CDR3 bases are TGCGCCAGCAGTGAGTGTAGACAGGGTGATGGCTACACCTTC. The rearrangement joins TRBV10-1 to TRBJ1-2; 7 bases fit TRBD1. Per germline, CDR1 WNHNN and CDR2 SYGVQD (reference sequence). J gave up 6 bases and V 1 base, and 5 bases lay outside the gene matches. The CDR3 totals 14 residues.

The rearrangement links TRBV28 to TRBJ1-6; 7 bases are a match to TRBD1. In germline, CDR1 is MDHEN, CDR2 SYDVKM. CDR3 length: 14 residues. The V and J ends lost 6 bases and 7 bases, in that order; junction bases with no gene match: 6. The CDR3 sequence: CASSSTGSNSPLHF. The CDR3 DNA sequence: TGTGCCAGCAGCTCGACAGGGTCCAATTCACCCCTCCACTTT.